The 25 T cell receptor beta chains given below trace back to one sample, sequenced in a study of T cells expressing NK-cell markers. Each CDR3 protein gets one entry in TCRdb, which reprocessed the 5' RACE reads and gives no DNA. Its clone listing holds 400,000 or so distinct CDR3 sequences. The sample taken for sequencing was blood T cells: a sorted CD56 or NKG2C T cell subset, CD4+ or CD8+ T cells, or bulk PBMC T cells (not recorded which). These receptors were collected from a woman aged 50 to 65 in good health.

The rearrangement links TRBV9 to TRBJ2-3; absent DNA, TCRdb's TRBD2 call cannot be checked. The CDR3 is 15 amino acids. Germline CDR1 reads SGDLS; CDR2 reads YYNGEE. CDR3 sequence reads: CASSVDSGRVHTQYF.

The chain links TRBV6-5 to TRBJ2-1; the D call from TCRdb, TRBD1, cannot be confirmed without DNA. Looked up from germline, CDR1 is MNHEY and CDR2 is SVGAGI. The CDR3 loop spans 13 amino acids. The CDR3 reads CASSHPGIYEQFF.

The chain joins TRBV5-1 to TRBJ1-1; no DNA is available, so the TRBD1 call from TCRdb remains unchecked. There are 17 residues in the CDR3. Germline lookup yields CDR1 SGHRS and CDR2 YFSETQ. The CDR3: CASSLDIDRGSNTEAFF. Variable domain in full (rest from reference TRBV5-1 and TRBJ1-1): KAGVTQTPRYLIKTRGQQVTLSCSPISGHRSVSWYQQTPGQGLQFLFEYFSETQRNKGNFPGRFSGRQFSNSRSEMNVSTLELGDSALYLCASSLDIDRGSNTEAFFGQGTRLTVV.

The chain joins TRBV11-3 to TRBJ2-2; checking the TCRdb D call of TRBD1 is not possible without DNA. Germline values: CDR1 SGHNT, CDR2 YENEEA. This CDR3 has 15 residues. CDR3 region: CASSLDPERTGELFF.

The chain links TRBV6-5 to TRBJ1-2; the D call of TRBD1 rests on TCRdb alone, since no DNA is present to check it. CDR1 and CDR2 from the germline V gene are MNHEY and SVGAGI. The CDR3 covers 12 residues. CDR3 in amino acids: CASSPQGGGYTF.

The V and J genes are TRBV3-1 and TRBJ2-7; TCRdb indicates TRBD1, and absent DNA this call remains unverified. CDR1 and CDR2 (germline): LGHDT, YNNKEL (reference sequence). CDR3 length: 16 amino acids. This chain's CDR3 is CASSQGTVGLTYEQYF.

This sequence joins TRBV7-2 and TRBJ2-4; TCRdb outputs TRBD1, but without DNA this stays unchecked. The CDR3 consists of 14 residues. The germline V gene has CDR1 SGHTA and CDR2 FQGNSA. Here the CDR3 reads CASSFQGRFVIQYF.

The J gene is TRBJ1-4, the V gene TRBV20-1. The CDR3 has 11 amino acids. CDR1 is DFQATT, CDR2 SNEGSKA, per germline (reference sequence). The CDR3 sequence: CSAWKWEKLFF.

The chain has TRBV7-9 and TRBJ2-2; lacking DNA, the TRBD2 call made by TCRdb goes unchecked. CDR1 and CDR2 from the germline V gene are SEHNR and FQNEAQ (reference sequence). The CDR3 totals 15 residues. CDR3 protein: CASSPRGRRNGELFF.

V gene TRBV16 combines with J gene TRBJ1-6; lacking DNA, the TRBD1 call made by TCRdb goes unchecked. The CDR3 spans 15 residues. From germline, CDR1 is KGHSY and CDR2 FQNENV. The CDR3 here is CASSQLRDRGTPLHF.

The chain uses TRBV19 and TRBJ1-4. CDR1 is LNHDA and CDR2 is SQIVND in the germline V gene (reference sequence). The CDR3 is 15 amino acids. The CDR3 region is CASSIPGGITEKLFF. The full variable domain, rest sourced from reference TRBV19 and TRBJ1-4, is DGGITQSPKYLFRKEGQNVTLSCEQNLNHDAMYWYRQDPGQGLRLIYYSQIVNDFQKGDIAEGYSVSREKKESFPLTVTSAQKNPTAFYLCASSIPGGITEKLFFGSGTQLSVL.

The chain uses TRBV11-1 and TRBJ2-1; the D call of TRBD2 rests on TCRdb alone, since no DNA is present to check it. Germline loops: CDR1 SGHAT, CDR2 FQDESV (reference sequence). There are 14 residues in the CDR3. CDR3 residues: CASSLAWRGGEQFF.

The rearrangement links TRBV7-9 to TRBJ2-5. The CDR3 is 14 amino acids. Germline V gene sequence: CDR1 SEHNR, CDR2 FQNEAQ (reference sequence). CDR3 region: CASSLAVPTKTQYF.

V and J are TRBV20-1 and TRBJ1-4. The germline V gene has CDR1 DFQATT and CDR2 SNEGSKA (reference sequence). The CDR3 length is 12 residues. This CDR3 is CSAGEANEKLFF.

The CDR3: CASKTGVFKFF. This chain connects TRBV12-3 or TRBV12-4 to TRBJ2-1; the TCRdb call, TRBD1, lacks DNA for checking. This CDR3 region has 11 residues.

V usage is TRBV2 and J usage is TRBJ2-2; with no DNA, the TCRdb D assignment of TRBD1 cannot be verified. The CDR3 is made up of 16 amino acids. From germline, CDR1 is SNHLY and CDR2 FYNNEI. The chain's CDR3 is CASSALGTGNGGELFF.

The V gene is TRBV20-1, the J gene TRBJ1-3; lacking DNA, the TRBD1 call made by TCRdb goes unchecked. CDR1 and CDR2 from the germline V gene are DFQATT and SNEGSKA (reference sequence). The CDR3 is 15 amino acids. This CDR3 reads CSALPGRTSGNTIYF.

The rearrangement links TRBV29-1 to TRBJ2-1. This CDR3 has 14 amino acids. CDR1 and CDR2 from the germline V gene are SQVTM and ANQGSEA. CDR3 protein: CSVEWARAYNEQFF.

The rearrangement joins TRBV4-1 to TRBJ2-1; TCRdb returns TRBD2, unconfirmable since there is no DNA. The CDR3 has 14 residues. CDR1 MGHRA and CDR2 YSYEKL come from the germline V gene. This CDR3 reads CASKIAGVDGEQFF.

This chain uses TRBV10-3 with TRBJ1-2; TCRdb selects TRBD1, and the lack of DNA leaves this call unchecked. This CDR3 spans 12 amino acids. Germline lookup yields CDR1 ENHRY and CDR2 SYGVKD. The CDR3 sequence: CATWTGGGGYTF.

V and J are TRBV7-9 and TRBJ2-1; TCRdb returns TRBD1, unconfirmable since there is no DNA. The germline V gene has CDR1 SEHNR and CDR2 FQNEAQ (reference sequence). CDR3 length equals 15 residues. The chain's CDR3 is CANKGGDGILNEQFF.

J is TRBJ2-7 and V is TRBV6-5; there is no DNA to check the TCRdb D call of TRBD2. This CDR3 is 19 amino acids long. Germline CDR1 is MNHEY and CDR2 is SVGAGI. This chain's CDR3 is CASSYSVFRTSGRAYEQYF.

CDR3 protein: CASSSPGANTGELFF. The chain links TRBV2 to TRBJ2-2. Germline values: CDR1 SNHLY, CDR2 FYNNEI. The CDR3 is 15 amino acids.

This sequence joins TRBV10-2 and TRBJ1-1; without DNA, the TCRdb call of TRBD1 cannot be checked. Germline-derived CDR1 and CDR2 are WSHSY and SAAADI. CDR3 length: 12 residues. The CDR3 reads CASTPTVTEAFF.

The chain couples TRBV20-1 to TRBJ2-1; absent DNA, TCRdb's TRBD1 call cannot be checked. Germline CDR1 is DFQATT and CDR2 is SNEGSKA (reference sequence). CDR3 length: 12 residues. Here the CDR3 reads CSAKTGGDEQFF.